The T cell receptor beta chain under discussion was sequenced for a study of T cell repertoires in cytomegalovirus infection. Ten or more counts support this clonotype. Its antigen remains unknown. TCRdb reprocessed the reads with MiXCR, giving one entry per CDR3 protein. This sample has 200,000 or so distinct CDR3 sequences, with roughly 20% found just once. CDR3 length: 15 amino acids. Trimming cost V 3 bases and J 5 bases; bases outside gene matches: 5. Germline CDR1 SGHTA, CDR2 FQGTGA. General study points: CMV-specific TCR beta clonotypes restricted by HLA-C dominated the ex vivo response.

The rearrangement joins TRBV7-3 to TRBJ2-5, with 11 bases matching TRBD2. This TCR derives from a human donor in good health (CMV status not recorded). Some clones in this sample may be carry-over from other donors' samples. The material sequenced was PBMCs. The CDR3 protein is CASSLTSGTSETQYF. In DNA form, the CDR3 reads TGTGCCAGCAGCTTGACTAGCGGGACGAGTGAGACCCAGTACTTC.